Shown below are 12 T cell receptor beta chains from a single sample sequenced in a study of monozygotic twins with cystic fibrosis. TCRdb's table, derived via immunoSEQ multiplex PCR, lists solely in-frame clones and lacks some. The sample lists around 12,000 clones; 85% were seen once. Sequenced input: blood. The receptors shown here come from a man aged 18 to 35 with cystic fibrosis.

The V call is TRBV2, the J call TRBJ2-3; D might be TRBD1 (5 bases). Germline-derived CDR1 and CDR2 are SNHLY and FYNNEI. The CDR3 extends over 12 amino acids. The V end was cut by 7 bases, the J end by 5 bases, with 10 bases between. CDR3 nucleotides: TGTGCCAGCATGTGGGGCGTAGATACGCAGTATTTT. This codes for CASMWGVDTQYF.

The chain couples TRBV2 to TRBJ2-1; the match to TRBD2 covers 8 bases. V was pared by 4 bases and J by 5 bases, with 7 bases of the junction left unmatched. CDR1 is SNHLY, CDR2 FYNNEI, per germline. This CDR3 comprises 15 residues. CDR3 coding DNA: TGTGCCAGCAGTGTCCGAGCGGGAGAAAACAATGAGCAGTTCTTC. This encodes CASSVRAGENNEQFF. Full variable domain (outside the CDR3, taken from reference TRBV2 and TRBJ2-1): EPEVTQTPSHQVTQMGQEVILRCVPISNHLYFYWYRQILGQKVEFLVSFYNNEISEKSEIFDDQFSVERPDGSNFTLKIRSTKLEDSAMYFCASSVRAGENNEQFFGPGTRLTVL.

Notes on this clone: The same CDR3 can be traced to other DNA sequences in this sample. The chain is built from TRBV9 and TRBJ1-3; 9 bases fit TRBD1. This CDR3 region has 14 residues. V gave up 3 bases and J gave up 7 bases; unmatched junction bases: 5. Germline V gene lookup returns CDR1 SGDLS and CDR2 YYNGEE. CDR3: CASSAQGASNTIYF. The CDR3 bases are TGTGCCAGCAGCGCACAGGGGGCCAGTAACACCATATATTTT.

This rearrangement joins TRBV2 to TRBJ2-5, with 16 bases fitting TRBD2. The CDR3 has 19 residues. Germline-derived CDR1 and CDR2 are SNHLY and FYNNEI. The junction had 15 bases not matched to a gene; V was cut back by 6 bases and J by 5 bases. CDR3 loop: CASSSRSGTSGGAWETQYF. CDR3 DNA: TGTGCCAGCAGCTCGAGATCCGGGACTAGCGGGGGGGCCTGGGAGACCCAGTACTTC.

The CDR3 region is CASSSPVGGTDTQYF. CDR3 DNA: TGTGCCAGCAGTTCCCCCGTGGGGGGCACAGATACGCAGTATTTT. The V call is TRBV28, the J call TRBJ2-3; D is perhaps TRBD1 or TRBD2 (5 bases each). V was clipped by 4 bases and J by 1 base, with 12 bases between them. From germline, CDR1 is MDHEN and CDR2 SYDVKM. There are 15 residues in the CDR3. Full variable domain (rest looked up from reference TRBV28 and TRBJ2-3): DVKVTQSSRYLVKRTGEKVFLECVQDMDHENMFWYRQDPGLGLRLIYFSYDVKMKEKGDIPEGYSVSREKKERFSLILESASTNQTSMYLCASSSPVGGTDTQYFGPGTRLTVL.

The sample holds a few counts of this clone. This rearrangement joins TRBV5-1 to TRBJ2-7; the D gene could be TRBD1 or TRBD2 (7 bases each). Germline CDR1 SGHRS, CDR2 YFSETQ. This CDR3 is built from 16 residues. Trimming removed 5 bases from V and 4 bases from J, with 22 bases in between. This CDR3 reads CASSLQGGESPYEQYF. The CDR3 DNA reads as TGCGCCAGCAGTCTGCAGGGGGGGGAATCCCCTTACGAGCAGTACTTC.

The chain is built from TRBV30 and TRBJ2-3, with 9 bases matching TRBD2. The germline V gene has CDR1 GTSNPN and CDR2 SVGIG (reference sequence). The CDR3 contains 15 residues. The V and J ends lost 1 base and 2 bases, in that order; junction bases with no gene match: 4. The CDR3 loop is CAWSGIAGDTDTQYF. In nucleotides, the CDR3 is TGTGCCTGGAGTGGGATAGCGGGGGACACAGATACGCAGTATTTT. Full variable domain (rest looked up from reference TRBV30 and TRBJ2-3): SQTIHQWPATLVQPVGSPLSLECTVEGTSNPNLYWYRQAAGRGLQLLFYSVGIGQISSEVPQNLSASRPQDRQFILSSKKLLLSDSGFYLCAWSGIAGDTDTQYFGPGTRLTVL.

The CDR3 DNA is TGTGCCATCAGCCAAAACTACGAGCAGTACTTC. Its translation: CAISQNYEQYF. The chain has TRBV10-3 and TRBJ2-7, with no clear D. CDR1 is ENHRY, CDR2 SYGVKD, per germline. The CDR3 is 11 residues long. Between the trimmed V and J ends, which lost 6 bases and 3 bases, there was a span of 6 bases.

The V call is TRBV11-1, the J call TRBJ1-1; TRBD1 aligns across 10 bases. Trimming took 5 bases from V and 7 from J; bases not matched to a gene: 13. The CDR3 extends over 16 amino acids. Germline V lookup: CDR1 SGHAT, CDR2 FQDESV (reference sequence). The CDR3 DNA reads TGTGCCAGCAGCAGTCGTAGACAGGGGGCGCTGGGTGAAGCTTTCTTT. This sequence encodes CASSSRRQGALGEAFF.

The DNA of the CDR3 is TGTGCCAGCAGCTTGAGGCAGGTGAACACCGGGGAGCTGTTTTTT. Protein: CASSLRQVNTGELFF. The chain couples TRBV5-4 to TRBJ2-2; D is uncertain. Per germline, CDR1 SGHNT and CDR2 YYREEE (reference sequence). CDR3 length: 15 residues. Trimming left V 1 base short and J 1 base short, with 8 bases between.

In nucleotides, the CDR3 is TGCGCCAGCGGCACTAGGGAGCTGTTTTTT. Translation: CASGTRELFF. The chain recombines TRBV4-1 with TRBJ2-2, with unresolved D. The V end lost 8 bases, the J end lost 9 bases, and 7 bases lay between the germline ends. The V gene's germline CDR1 is MGHRA and CDR2 YSYEKL. This CDR3 is built from 10 residues.

V usage is TRBV6-1 and J usage is TRBJ2-2; D not resolved. CDR1 is MNHNS and CDR2 is SASEGT in the germline V gene. The CDR3 has 13 residues. The V and J ends lost 0 bases and 8 bases respectively, with 7 bases between them. The CDR3 protein is CASSEAGPGELFF. The CDR3 DNA reads TGTGCCAGCAGTGAAGCCGGGCCTGGGGAGCTGTTTTTT.